The table lists the clone carrying this T cell receptor (beta chain) with many counts. Its antigen is not identified. CDR1 is LNHDA, CDR2 SQIVND, per germline (reference sequence). The V end was cut by 8 bases, the J end by 5 bases, with 15 bases between. This CDR3 is built from 13 residues. Researchers amplified the TCR beta CDR3 regions from RNA transcripts. Initially, a first-round RT-PCR of the TCR CDR3 employed the HTBI primer set. TCRdb reprocessed the multiplex PCR reads via MiXCR and lists one record per CDR3 protein. Here the sample spans roughly 170,000 distinct CDR3 sequences, over 15% being singletons. The data are from a study of T cells in Graves' hyperthyroidism and ophthalmopathy. Across the study: Specimen type is peripheral blood, collected at initial diagnosis prior to any treatment. Regarding the study as a whole: The authors' 13 V-J model separated ophthalmopathy from stable hyperthyroidism.

Sequencing used blood. The chain links TRBV19 to TRBJ1-1; D unresolved. The clonotype was recovered from a woman in her forties or fifties with Graves' hyperthyroidism. CDR3 DNA: TGTGCCAGTGCCAAGGGTTCTGGAACTGAAGCTTTCTTT. Amino acids: CASAKGSGTEAFF.